These 20 T cell receptor beta chains were all obtained from the same sample, sequenced in a study of blood T cell repertoires in COVID-19 (TCRdb year 2020). Library preparation employed the immunoSEQ multiplex PCR assay. TCRdb carries this immuneACCESS record with in-frame sequences only. Its versions omit some clonotypes, under half of them owing to an unresolved V gene in the studies checked, with the rest unexplained. In this sample the table shows some 150,000 clones, 84% of which occur a single time. The leading ten clones occupy 7.5% to 8.5% of the sample. The specimen sequenced was peripheral blood. The receptor source for this set is a human donor in a cohort sampled during active COVID-19.

The J gene is TRBJ2-2, the V gene TRBV9; 9 nucleotides match TRBD1. V trimming: 4 bases; J trimming: 4 bases; junction bases outside the gene matches: 8. CDR3 length equals 16 residues. Germline CDR1 and CDR2: SGDLS and YYNGEE. This chain's CDR3 is CASSSRTGAATGELFF. The CDR3 nucleotides are TGTGCCAGCAGCTCAAGGACAGGGGCGGCCACCGGGGAGCTGTTTTTT.

V usage is TRBV2 and J usage is TRBJ2-3; tentative D call: TRBD1 (6 bases). Trimming took 1 base from V and 1 from J, leaving 9 bases between them. The CDR3 sequence is 15 residues long. Germline V gene data show CDR1 as SNHLY and CDR2 as FYNNEI. The CDR3 sequence: CASSEVQGGTDTQYF. The CDR3 region has the DNA TGTGCCAGCAGTGAAGTACAGGGAGGCACAGATACGCAGTATTTT.

The chain carries TRBV19 and TRBJ2-2; TRBD1 aligns across 7 bases. The V and J ends lost 2 bases and 1 base, in that order; junction bases with no gene match: 1. The CDR3 is made up of 15 amino acids. Germline CDR1 and CDR2: LNHDA and SQIVND (reference sequence). CDR3 amino acids: CASSISGGNTGELFF. As DNA, the CDR3 is TGTGCCAGTAGTATATCAGGGGGGAACACCGGGGAGCTGTTTTTT.

There are a few counts of this clone. The chain joins TRBV7-8 to TRBJ1-2, with 9 bases matching TRBD1. Losses at the gene ends were 4 bases for V and 0 bases for J; bases not matched to a gene: 9. CDR1 is SGHVS, CDR2 FQNEAQ, per germline. This CDR3 has 17 amino acids. The CDR3 bases are TGTGCCAGCAGCTCCCGACAGGGGGGATTAGCTAACTATGGCTACACCTTC. Encoded protein: CASSSRQGGLANYGYTF.

This chain uses TRBV5-1 with TRBJ2-1, with 7 bases matching TRBD2. Trimming removed 0 bases from V and 7 bases from J; junction bases left unmatched: 10. The length of the CDR3 is 16 residues. Germline CDR1 reads SGHRS; CDR2 reads YFSETQ. For the CDR3, the DNA is TGCGCCAGCAGCTTGGAGAAGCGGGGCTATGCGAATGAGCAGTTCTTC. It translates to CASSLEKRGYANEQFF.

V and J are TRBV10-3 and TRBJ2-5, with 15 bases identical to TRBD2. Germline V CDR1 and CDR2: ENHRY, SYGVKD. The J segment lost 5 bases and the V segment lost 4 bases, leaving 5 bases of the junction unmatched. This CDR3 is built from 16 residues. The CDR3 sequence is CAISARTSGGAETQYF. The CDR3 region has the DNA TGTGCCATCAGTGCACGGACTAGCGGGGGGGCCGAGACCCAGTACTTC.

A single count supports this clone. The chain combines TRBV19 with TRBJ2-7; 8 nucleotides agree with TRBD1. The CDR3 contains 16 residues. V trimming: 3 bases; J trimming: 0 bases; junction bases outside the gene matches: 7. CDR1 is LNHDA, CDR2 SQIVND, per germline (reference sequence). CDR3 protein: CASSMRTGNPSYEQYF. CDR3 in DNA: TGTGCCAGTAGTATGAGGACAGGGAATCCCTCCTACGAGCAGTACTTC.

The chain recombines TRBV5-1 with TRBJ2-3; D gene unclear. CDR3 length: 11 amino acids. Trimming left V 7 bases short and J 7 bases short, with 10 bases between. In germline, CDR1 is SGHRS, CDR2 YFSETQ. The CDR3 DNA follows: TGCGCCAGCGCTTCAGCGTATACGCAGTATTTT. This sequence encodes CASASAYTQYF.

This chain links TRBV7-2 with TRBJ2-3, with 12 bases aligning to TRBD2. The CDR3 runs to 14 residues. From germline, CDR1 is SGHTA and CDR2 FQGNSA. V lost 6 bases to trimming and J lost 4 bases; unmatched junction nucleotides: 2. For the CDR3, the DNA is TGTGCCAGCAGGACTAGCGGGGGATCAGATACGCAGTATTTT. Translating gives CASRTSGGSDTQYF.

The V gene is TRBV7-9, the J gene TRBJ2-7; 9 bases match TRBD2. The CDR3 totals 17 residues. Germline V gene lookup returns CDR1 SEHNR and CDR2 FQNEAQ (reference sequence). V trimming: 1 base; J trimming: 1 base; junction bases outside the gene matches: 8. This chain's CDR3 is CASSLGSGGPFSYEQYF. The CDR3 DNA follows: TGTGCCAGCAGCTTAGGTAGCGGGGGACCCTTTTCCTACGAGCAGTACTTC.

This rearrangement joins TRBV19 to TRBJ2-5, with 12 positions matching TRBD2. With V trimmed by 5 bases and J by 5 bases, 3 bases remained unmatched. Germline lookup yields CDR1 LNHDA and CDR2 SQIVND (reference sequence). There are 14 residues in the CDR3. The CDR3 reads CASSLAGGSETQYF. CDR3 coding DNA: TGTGCCAGTAGTCTAGCGGGGGGGTCGGAGACCCAGTACTTC.

The rearrangement joins TRBV10-1 to TRBJ2-3; D possibly corresponds to TRBD1 (7 bases). Germline CDR1 is WNHNN and CDR2 is SYGVQD (reference sequence). This CDR3 has 14 residues. Trimming took off 7 bases at V and 3 bases at J, with 14 bases between the two ends. CDR3 nucleotide sequence: TGCGCCAGCACCCCGACAGGGAGGACAGATACGCAGTATTTT. Translated: CASTPTGRTDTQYF.

This sequence joins TRBV20-1 and TRBJ2-1; possibly TRBD1 for D (5 bases). Trimming left V 0 bases short and J 10 bases short, with 7 bases between. This CDR3 has 11 amino acids. Germline V gene data show CDR1 as DFQATT and CDR2 as SNEGSKA (reference sequence). CDR3 coding DNA: TGCAGTGCTAGAGAGGGGCCGGAGCAGTTCTTC. It specifies CSAREGPEQFF.

The chain couples TRBV28 to TRBJ1-3, with 9 bases lining up with TRBD1. The V gene end was trimmed by 5 bases and the J gene end by 0 bases; junction bases not matched to a gene: 11. This CDR3 is 18 amino acids long. CDR1 is MDHEN and CDR2 is SYDVKM in the germline V gene. The CDR3 reads CASSTQGAPLNSGNTIYF. The CDR3 DNA reads TGTGCCAGCAGTACACAGGGGGCTCCCCTTAACTCTGGAAACACCATATATTTT.

The rearrangement joins TRBV7-9 to TRBJ1-1, with TRBD1 matching over 11 bases. Per the germline V gene, CDR1 is SEHNR and CDR2 is FQNEAQ (reference sequence). The CDR3 runs 15 residues. Unmatched junction bases numbered 8, after V lost 4 bases and J lost 7 bases. The chain's CDR3 is CASSSGGTGGREAFF. The CDR3 DNA sequence: TGTGCCAGCAGCTCTGGAGGGACAGGGGGACGTGAAGCTTTCTTT.

The V call is TRBV12-5, the J call TRBJ2-2; TRBD1 aligns across 7 bases. The CDR3 runs to 18 residues. With V trimmed by 4 bases and J by 3 bases, 14 bases remained unmatched. The germline V gene encodes CDR1 LGHNT and CDR2 FRNRAP. Written as DNA, the CDR3 is TGTGCTAGTGGTTCGATACCTCAACAGGGGTCGGACACCGGGGAGCTGTTTTTT. Translating gives CASGSIPQQGSDTGELFF.

The V call is TRBV6-1, the J call TRBJ2-5; 8 nucleotides agree with TRBD1. Unmatched junction bases numbered 3, after V lost 1 base and J lost 2 bases. The CDR3 has 15 amino acids. Germline V gene data show CDR1 as MNHNS and CDR2 as SASEGT. CDR3 sequence: CASSEDRGRQETQYF. The CDR3 DNA follows: TGTGCCAGCAGTGAAGACAGGGGGAGACAAGAGACCCAGTACTTC.

The chain is built from TRBV2 and TRBJ2-7; 7 bases map to TRBD1. In germline, CDR1 is SNHLY, CDR2 FYNNEI. The V and J ends lost 3 bases and 2 bases, in that order; junction bases with no gene match: 4. This CDR3 contains 14 residues. This CDR3 is CASSDDRVAYEQYF. The CDR3 DNA sequence: TGTGCCAGCAGTGACGACAGGGTGGCCTACGAGCAGTACTTC.

CDR3 sequence reads: CASSRTGSGYGYTF. In nucleotides, the CDR3 is TGTGCCAGCAGTCGGACAGGGTCGGGCTATGGCTACACCTTC. The J gene is TRBJ1-2, the V gene TRBV6-5; 8 nucleotides match TRBD1. The CDR3 covers 14 residues. The V gene end was trimmed by 5 bases and the J gene end by 4 bases; junction bases not matched to a gene: 6. Germline CDR1 MNHEY, CDR2 SVGAGI.

The chain has TRBV18 and TRBJ2-7; a possible D gene is TRBD1 (6 bases). Trimming removed 5 bases at V and 1 base at J, with 15 bases between. Germline V gene sequence: CDR1 KGHSH, CDR2 LQKENI. This CDR3 comprises 15 residues. For the CDR3, the DNA is TGTGCCAGCTCAACCGCAGGGGTGAGTTCCTACGAGCAGTACTTC. This codes for CASSTAGVSSYEQYF.